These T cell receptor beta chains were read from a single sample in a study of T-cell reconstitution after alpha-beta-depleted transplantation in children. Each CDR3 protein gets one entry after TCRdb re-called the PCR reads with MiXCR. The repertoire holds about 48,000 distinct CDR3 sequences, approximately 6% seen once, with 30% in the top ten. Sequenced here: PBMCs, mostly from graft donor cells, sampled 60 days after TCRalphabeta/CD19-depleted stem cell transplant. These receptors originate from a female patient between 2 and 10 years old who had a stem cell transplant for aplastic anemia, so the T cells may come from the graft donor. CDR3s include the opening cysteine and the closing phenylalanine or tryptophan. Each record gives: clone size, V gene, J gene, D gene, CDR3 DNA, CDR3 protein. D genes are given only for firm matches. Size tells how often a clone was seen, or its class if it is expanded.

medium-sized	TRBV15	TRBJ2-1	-	TGTGCCACTACGACCGGGACTGCCCGAGGTTACAATGAGCAGTTCTTC	CATTTGTARGYNEQFF
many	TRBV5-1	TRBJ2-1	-	TGCGCCAGCAGCCCATCTAGCAGGGGCTCTTGGAGCAATGAGCAGTTCTTC	CASSPSSRGSWSNEQFF
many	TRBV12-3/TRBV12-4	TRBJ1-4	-	TGTGCCAGCAGTGGCAACAGGGACGCAAAACTGTTTTTT	CASSGNRDAKLFF
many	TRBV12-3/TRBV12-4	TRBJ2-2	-	TGTGCCAGCAGTTTTGAGACACAAAGCACCGGGGAGCTGTTTTTT	CASSFETQSTGELFF
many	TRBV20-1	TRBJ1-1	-	TGCAGTGCTAGACACGTAATGAACACTGAAGCTTTCTTT	CSARHVMNTEAFF
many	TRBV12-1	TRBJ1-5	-	TGTGCCAGCAGCTTGAGCCTAACAGCAACCTCTAATAGCAATCAGCCCCAGCATTTT	CASSLSLTATSNSNQPQHF
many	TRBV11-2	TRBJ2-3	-	TGTGCCAGCAGCTTAGATCTCCGGAGAAACACAGATACGCAGTATTTT	CASSLDLRRNTDTQYF
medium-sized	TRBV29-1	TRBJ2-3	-	TGCAGCGTTGAATTGTCCCGGAGCACAGATACGCAGTATTTT	CSVELSRSTDTQYF
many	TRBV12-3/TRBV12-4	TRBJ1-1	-	TGTGCCAGCAGTCTAACAGGGATCGGCACTGAAGCTTTCTTT	CASSLTGIGTEAFF
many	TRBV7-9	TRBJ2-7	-	TGTGCCAGCAGTAAGGATGGGGCAGCCGAGCAGTACTTC	CASSKDGAAEQYF
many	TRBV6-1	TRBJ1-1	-	TGTGCCAGCAGTTATTACGCAGGGCCGAACACTGAAGCTTTCTTT	CASSYYAGPNTEAFF
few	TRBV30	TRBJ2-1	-	TGTGCCTGGTGCCGGACTTCGTACAATGAGCAGTTCTTC	CAWCRTSYNEQFF
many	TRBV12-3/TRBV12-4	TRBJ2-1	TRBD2	TGTGCCAGCGGGACTAGCGGTTTGGGGGAGCAGTTCTTC	CASGTSGLGEQFF